The 27 T cell receptor beta chains given below trace back to one sample, sequenced in a study of shared clonotypes between healthy human individuals. TCRdb's copy holds only in-frame clones and misses some; the assay was immunoSEQ multiplex PCR. The profile shows about 2.1 million clones, approximately 92% of them singletons. Naive CD8 cells lacked CD45RO and underwent positive selection for CCR7, leaving out terminally differentiated effector memory CD45RA+ cells. Sequencing was carried out using naive CD8+ T cells from PBMCs. The receptors were gathered from a man younger than 35 in good health. Some clones in this sample may be carry-over from other donors' samples.

This sequence joins TRBV2 and TRBJ1-1, with D tentatively TRBD1 (6 bases). With 0 bases removed from V and 5 bases from J, the gap between germline ends came to 10 bases. This CDR3 is built from 14 residues. Per the germline V gene, CDR1 is SNHLY and CDR2 is FYNNEI. In DNA form, the CDR3 reads TGTGCCAGCAGTGAAGCCAGGGGAGGAACTGAAGCTTTCTTT. Its protein is CASSEARGGTEAFF.

The V gene is TRBV7-8, the J gene TRBJ2-2; weak D call: TRBD1 (6 bases). Germline values: CDR1 SGHVS, CDR2 FQNEAQ. The CDR3 contains 18 residues. Deletions cut 5 bases from V and 8 bases from J, with 27 bases between. The CDR3 loop reads CASSPGALGYGPTGELFF. DNA for the CDR3: TGTGCCAGCAGCCCAGGGGCTCTTGGTTACGGCCCTACGGGGGAGCTGTTTTTT.

This clone is a singleton in its sample. The chain links TRBV12-5 to TRBJ1-5; D is ambiguous. Germline CDR1 LGHNT, CDR2 FRNRAP. CDR3 length equals 16 residues. V lost 1 base to trimming and J lost 5 bases, with 15 bases between them. CDR3 in amino acids: CASGLALGRADQPQHF. As DNA, the CDR3 is TGTGCTAGTGGTTTGGCCCTAGGGCGTGCGGATCAGCCCCAGCATTTT.

The chain is built from TRBV29-1 and TRBJ2-1; D ambiguous. CDR1 is SQVTM, CDR2 ANQGSEA, per germline. This CDR3 has 14 residues. V was cut by 0 bases and J by 8 bases, with 14 bases left in between. CDR3 in amino acids: CSVEDRQVYDEQFF. The CDR3, as DNA: TGCAGCGTTGAAGATCGGCAGGTTTATGATGAGCAGTTCTTC.

The chain has TRBV27 and TRBJ2-3; D perhaps matches TRBD2 (6 bases). This CDR3 comprises 14 residues. V lost 7 bases and J 0 bases, leaving 11 bases between the germline ends. CDR1 and CDR2 (germline): MNHEY, SMNVEV (reference sequence). The CDR3 protein is CASTGGSSTDTQYF. DNA of the CDR3: TGTGCCAGCACCGGGGGATCTAGCACAGATACGCAGTATTTT.

This clone was counted between two and nine times. The V and J genes are TRBV10-3 and TRBJ2-7; 9 bases fit TRBD1. CDR3 length equals 16 residues. V lost 2 bases and J lost 1; bases outside the gene matches: 6. Germline loops: CDR1 ENHRY, CDR2 SYGVKD. The CDR3 bases are TGTGCCATCAGTGAGAGGGGACAGGGCCGATCCTACGAGCAGTACTTC. It yields the protein CAISERGQGRSYEQYF.

The chain links TRBV9 to TRBJ1-3, with D uncertain. The CDR3 is 12 residues long. Trimming removed 3 bases at V and 3 bases at J, with 4 bases between. Germline CDR1 reads SGDLS; CDR2 reads YYNGEE. CDR3 nucleotides: TGTGCCAGCAGCGCGCTTGGAAACACCATATATTTT. It translates to CASSALGNTIYF.

The rearrangement links TRBV20-1 to TRBJ2-7; D remains unclear. Trimming left V 4 bases short and J 4 bases short, with 8 bases between. Germline V gene data show CDR1 as DFQATT and CDR2 as SNEGSKA (reference sequence). The CDR3 is 11 amino acids. The CDR3 DNA sequence: TGCAGTGCTACCTATGGGTACGAGCAGTACTTC. As protein: CSATYGYEQYF.

This chain links TRBV7-3 with TRBJ2-7, with D tentatively TRBD2 (5 bases). Germline V gene lookup returns CDR1 SGHTA and CDR2 FQGTGA. The V and J ends lost 1 base and 11 bases respectively, with 15 bases between them. The CDR3 is 13 amino acids. Written as DNA, the CDR3 is TGTGCCAGCAGCTTAATTTCCAGCTCCGGGAAGTACTTC. Encoded protein: CASSLISSSGKYF. Combining the CDR3 with reference TRBV7-3 and TRBJ2-7 gives the whole variable domain GAGVSQTPSNKVTEKGKYVELRCDPISGHTALYWYRQSLGQGPEFLIYFQGTGAADDSGLPNDRFFAVRPEGSVSTLKIQRTERGDSAVYLCASSLISSSGKYFGPGTRLTVT.

The chain uses TRBV9 and TRBJ1-1; D ambiguous. The CDR3 is 13 amino acids. Germline V CDR1 and CDR2: SGDLS, YYNGEE. V lost 3 bases, J lost 1 base, and 7 bases lay in between. CDR3 DNA: TGTGCCAGCAGCGCTTCACAGAACACTGAAGCTTTCTTT. Its translation is CASSASQNTEAFF.

V gene TRBV27 combines with J gene TRBJ2-7; TRBD1 aligns across 7 bases. The CDR3 extends over 14 amino acids. The trim removed 6 bases at V and 4 bases at J, leaving 9 bases unmatched. The germline CDR1 and CDR2 sequences are MNHEY and SMNVEV (reference sequence). Here the CDR3 reads CASSQATGNYEQYF. CDR3 sequence (DNA): TGTGCCAGCAGCCAAGCGACAGGGAATTACGAGCAGTACTTC.

On this clone: This specimen includes other DNA sequences encoding the same CDR3. The chain combines TRBV27 with TRBJ2-1; D not certain. CDR3 length equals 11 residues. Trimming left V 2 bases short and J 7 bases short, with 3 bases between. Looked up from germline, CDR1 is MNHEY and CDR2 is SMNVEV (reference sequence). This CDR3 is CASSLLNEQFF. The CDR3 DNA sequence: TGTGCCAGCAGTTTACTAAATGAGCAGTTCTTC.

The sample holds a few counts of this clone. Other nucleotide sequences in the sample specify the same CDR3. CDR3 loop: CASSVGASGAYEQYF. CDR3 in DNA: TGTGCCAGCAGCGTAGGGGCTAGCGGAGCCTACGAGCAGTACTTC. The rearrangement links TRBV9 to TRBJ2-7; 7 bases map to TRBD2. The CDR3 is made up of 15 amino acids. With 0 bases clipped from V and 2 bases from J, the junction kept 5 bases outside the gene matches. Germline CDR1 reads SGDLS; CDR2 reads YYNGEE.

This rearrangement joins TRBV19 to TRBJ1-1; TRBD1 matches 8 bases. This CDR3 has 15 amino acids. Germline V gene lookup returns CDR1 LNHDA and CDR2 SQIVND (reference sequence). With 6 bases clipped from V and 0 bases from J, the junction kept 6 bases outside the gene matches. CDR3 loop: CASRTGAMVNTEAFF. The DNA of the CDR3 is TGTGCCAGTAGGACAGGGGCGATGGTGAACACTGAAGCTTTCTTT.

V and J are TRBV4-3 and TRBJ2-7; 9 bases fit TRBD2. CDR1 and CDR2 from the germline V gene are LGHNA and YSLEER. The ends lost 6 bases at V and 7 bases at J; junction bases unmatched: 10. This CDR3 comprises 14 residues. In DNA, the CDR3 is TGCGCCAGCAGACCTGGACTAGCGTCGGGGGAGCAGTACTTC. This encodes CASRPGLASGEQYF.

This sequence joins TRBV5-1 and TRBJ2-7; D may be TRBD1 or TRBD2 (5 bases each). V dropped 0 bases and J dropped 4 bases, with 14 bases sitting between them. Germline CDR1 is SGHRS and CDR2 is YFSETQ. The CDR3 contains 15 residues. The CDR3 DNA reads as TGCGCCAGCAGCTTGGAGCCGGGGCCTCCATACGAGCAGTACTTC. It is translated as CASSLEPGPPYEQYF. The full variable domain, with the rest looked up from reference TRBV5-1 and TRBJ2-7, is KAGVTQTPRYLIKTRGQQVTLSCSPISGHRSVSWYQQTPGQGLQFLFEYFSETQRNKGNFPGRFSGRQFSNSRSEMNVSTLELGDSALYLCASSLEPGPPYEQYFGPGTRLTVT.

The CDR3 region has the DNA TGCAGCTTTTCAGACATCTACGAGCAGTACTTC. This gives the protein CSFSDIYEQYF. The chain recombines TRBV29-1 with TRBJ2-7; D gene ambiguous. Trimming left V 8 bases short and J 3 bases short, with 11 bases between. CDR3 length: 11 residues. Germline lookup yields CDR1 SQVTM and CDR2 ANQGSEA.

V is TRBV29-1 and J is TRBJ2-5, with 10 positions matching TRBD2. The CDR3 loop spans 14 amino acids. Germline values: CDR1 SQVTM, CDR2 ANQGSEA. The trim removed 5 bases at V and 5 bases at J, leaving 8 bases unmatched. The CDR3, as DNA: TGCAGCGTTCTTCTAGCGGGAGTCCGGGAGACCCAGTACTTC. It encodes CSVLLAGVRETQYF. Together with reference TRBV29-1 and TRBJ2-5, the CDR3 gives the full variable domain: SAVISQKPSRDICQRGTSLTIQCQVDSQVTMMFWYRQQPGQSLTLIATANQGSEATYESGFVIDKFPISRPNLTFSTLTVSNMSPEDSSIYLCSVLLAGVRETQYFGPGTRLLVL.

The gene calls are TRBV19 and TRBJ2-6, with D perhaps matching TRBD1 (6 bases). The germline V gene encodes CDR1 LNHDA and CDR2 SQIVND (reference sequence). This CDR3 has 16 residues. V was clipped by 8 bases and J by 0 bases, with 14 bases between them. For the CDR3, the DNA is TGTGCCAGTCGGGACACCGCGATCTCTGGGGCCAACGTCCTGACTTTC. Amino acids: CASRDTAISGANVLTF. Based on the CDR3 plus reference TRBV19 and TRBJ2-6, the full variable domain is DGGITQSPKYLFRKEGQNVTLSCEQNLNHDAMYWYRQDPGQGLRLIYYSQIVNDFQKGDIAEGYSVSREKKESFPLTVTSAQKNPTAFYLCASRDTAISGANVLTFGAGSRLTVL.

The chain is built from TRBV15 and TRBJ2-7; 8 nucleotides match TRBD1. Germline V lookup: CDR1 LNHNV, CDR2 YYDKDF (reference sequence). V lost 5 bases, J lost 5 bases, and 11 bases stayed unmatched. CDR3 length: 15 residues. The CDR3 sequence is CATSRTGGTFDEQYF. For the CDR3, the DNA is TGTGCCACCAGCCGAACAGGGGGGACCTTCGACGAGCAGTACTTC.

This clone was recorded only once. The V gene is TRBV2, the J gene TRBJ2-3, with 14 bases lining up with TRBD2. Germline V gene sequence: CDR1 SNHLY, CDR2 FYNNEI. The CDR3 contains 17 residues. Germline trimming cut 4 bases from V and 5 bases from J; bases unmatched to any gene: 8. This chain's CDR3 is CASSVAEGLAGVDTQYF. CDR3 sequence (DNA): TGTGCCAGCAGTGTAGCGGAGGGACTAGCGGGGGTAGATACGCAGTATTTT.

The V and J genes are TRBV6-4 and TRBJ1-1, with D possibly TRBD1 on 5 matching bases. Trimming pared 6 bases from V and 7 bases from J, leaving 18 bases between. CDR1 and CDR2 from the germline V gene are MRHNA and SNTAGT. CDR3 size: 14 residues. The CDR3 here is CASREAGDSGEAFF. Written as DNA, the CDR3 is TGTGCCAGCAGGGAGGCTGGGGACTCGGGTGAAGCTTTCTTT.

Worth noting for this clone: This sample also contains other DNA sequences that code for the same CDR3. V and J are TRBV7-9 and TRBJ2-1; D is perhaps TRBD2 (6 bases). This CDR3 has 15 residues. Germline V CDR1 and CDR2: SEHNR, FQNEAQ (reference sequence). The V end was cut by 3 bases, the J end by 0 bases, with 9 bases between. CDR3 in amino acids: CASSLDGSSYNEQFF. CDR3 nucleotides: TGTGCCAGCAGCTTGGACGGGAGCTCCTACAATGAGCAGTTCTTC.

This chain connects TRBV11-2 to TRBJ2-2; TRBD2 matches 10 bases. V was pared by 6 bases and J by 5 bases, with 12 bases of the junction left unmatched. Germline CDR1 SGHAT, CDR2 FQNNGV. The CDR3 has 17 residues. As DNA, the CDR3 is TGTGCCAGCAGACCGAGCGGGAGGGCACTTCTGACCGGGGAGCTGTTTTTT. This gives the protein CASRPSGRALLTGELFF. The full variable domain, with the rest looked up from reference TRBV11-2 and TRBJ2-2, is EAGVAQSPRYKIIEKRQSVAFWCNPISGHATLYWYQQILGQGPKLLIQFQNNGVVDDSQLPKDRFSAERLKGVDSTLKIQPAKLEDSAVYLCASRPSGRALLTGELFFGEGSRLTVL.

This clone has just one count. The rearrangement links TRBV15 to TRBJ1-2; the D is unclear. Germline V gives CDR1 LNHNV, CDR2 YYDKDF (reference sequence). The CDR3 sequence is 14 residues long. Trimming left V 6 bases short and J 5 bases short, with 16 bases between. The CDR3 here is CATSPTRTLYGYTF. CDR3 coding DNA: TGTGCCACCAGTCCAACGCGGACGTTATATGGCTACACCTTC. Combining the CDR3 with reference TRBV15 and TRBJ1-2 gives the whole variable domain DAMVIQNPRYQVTQFGKPVTLSCSQTLNHNVMYWYQQKSSQAPKLLFHYYDKDFNNEADTPDNFQSRRPNTSFCFLDIRSPGLGDTAMYLCATSPTRTLYGYTFGSGTRLTVV.

The chain is built from TRBV27 and TRBJ2-5; 11 nucleotides agree with TRBD1. CDR1 is MNHEY, CDR2 SMNVEV, per germline (reference sequence). CDR3 size: 15 residues. V shed 6 bases and J 5 bases; nucleotides not matched to a gene: 8. The CDR3 sequence is CASSPDRGRMETQYF. CDR3 DNA sequence: TGTGCCAGCAGCCCGGACAGGGGGCGCATGGAGACCCAGTACTTC.

V and J are TRBV7-9 and TRBJ2-1; 7 bases align to TRBD2. CDR3 length: 15 residues. The J segment lost 2 bases and the V segment lost 5 bases, leaving 6 bases of the junction unmatched. Germline V gene lookup returns CDR1 SEHNR and CDR2 FQNEAQ (reference sequence). CDR3 in DNA: TGTGCCAGCAGCCCAGGACTAGTACCCTACAATGAGCAGTTCTTC. The encoded protein is CASSPGLVPYNEQFF.